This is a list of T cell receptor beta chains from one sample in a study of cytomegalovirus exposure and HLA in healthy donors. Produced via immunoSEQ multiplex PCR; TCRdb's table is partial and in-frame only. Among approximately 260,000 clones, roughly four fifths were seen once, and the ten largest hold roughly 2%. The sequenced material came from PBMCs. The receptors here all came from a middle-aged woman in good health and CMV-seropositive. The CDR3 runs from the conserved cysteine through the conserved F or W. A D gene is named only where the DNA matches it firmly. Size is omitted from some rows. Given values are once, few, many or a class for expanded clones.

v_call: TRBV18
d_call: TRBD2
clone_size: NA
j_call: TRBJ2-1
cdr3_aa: CASSPPGLAPPNEQFF
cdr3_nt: TGTGCCAGCTCACCACCGGGACTAGCGCCCCCCAATGAGCAGTTCTTC

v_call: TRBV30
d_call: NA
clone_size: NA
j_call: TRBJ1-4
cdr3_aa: CAWSGQSNEKLFF
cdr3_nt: TGTGCCTGGAGTGGGCAGTCTAATGAAAAACTGTTTTTT

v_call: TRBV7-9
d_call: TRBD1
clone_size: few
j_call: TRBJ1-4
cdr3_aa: CSSSLTTDRGWEKLFF
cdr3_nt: TGTTCCAGCAGCTTAACCACCGACAGGGGATGGGAAAAACTGTTTTTT

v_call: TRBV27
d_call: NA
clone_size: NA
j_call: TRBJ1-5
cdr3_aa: CASSFRDGGGNQPQHF
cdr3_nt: TGTGCCAGCAGTTTCCGGGACGGAGGGGGCAATCAGCCCCAGCATTTT

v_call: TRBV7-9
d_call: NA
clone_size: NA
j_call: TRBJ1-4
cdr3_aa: CASSLGEGAVPGNEKLFF
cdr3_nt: TGTGCCAGCAGCTTAGGTGAAGGGGCAGTGCCCGGGAATGAAAAACTGTTTTTT

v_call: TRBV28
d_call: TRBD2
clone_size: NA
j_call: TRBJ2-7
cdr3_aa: CASSLLAGGPYEQYF
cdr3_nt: TGTGCCAGCAGTTTATTAGCGGGAGGGCCCTACGAGCAGTACTTC

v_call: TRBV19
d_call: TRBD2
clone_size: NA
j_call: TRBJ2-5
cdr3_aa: CASSISNVAGARFRETQYF
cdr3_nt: TGTGCCAGTAGTATATCGAATGTAGCGGGCGCGCGGTTTAGGGAGACCCAGTACTTC

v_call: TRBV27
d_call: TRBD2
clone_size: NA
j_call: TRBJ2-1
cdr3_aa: CASSLAGGPVEQFF
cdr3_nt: TGTGCCAGCAGCCTAGCGGGAGGGCCGGTTGAGCAGTTCTTC

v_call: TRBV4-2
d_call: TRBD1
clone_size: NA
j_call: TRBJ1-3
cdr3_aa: CASSQNTGTGGGNTIYF
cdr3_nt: TGTGCCAGCAGCCAGAACACCGGGACAGGGGGCGGAAACACCATATATTTT

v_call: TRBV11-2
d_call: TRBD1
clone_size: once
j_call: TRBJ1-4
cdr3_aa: CASSPDRAGKLFF
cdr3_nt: TGTGCCAGCAGCCCCGACAGGGCTGGAAAACTGTTTTTT

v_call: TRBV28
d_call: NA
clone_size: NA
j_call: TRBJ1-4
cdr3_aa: CASSFGRLVGKLFF
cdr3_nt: TGTGCCAGCAGTTTTGGGCGCCTCGTAGGCAAACTGTTTTTT

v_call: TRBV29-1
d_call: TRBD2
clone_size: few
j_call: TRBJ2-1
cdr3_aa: CSVSTSETYNEQFF
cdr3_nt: TGCAGCGTTTCTACTAGCGAGACATACAATGAGCAGTTCTTC

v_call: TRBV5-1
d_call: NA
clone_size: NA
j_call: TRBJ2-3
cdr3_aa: CASSLAGLGRSDTQYF
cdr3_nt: TGCGCCAGCAGCTTGGCGGGCCTCGGGAGATCAGATACGCAGTATTTT

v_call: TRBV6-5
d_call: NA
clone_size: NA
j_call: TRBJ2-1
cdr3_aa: CASSFTRSEWGEQFF
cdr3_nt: TGTGCCAGCAGTTTCACTAGATCCGAATGGGGTGAGCAGTTCTTC

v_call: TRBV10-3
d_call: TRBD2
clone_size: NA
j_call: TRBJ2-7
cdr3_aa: CAISEVRLATYEQYF
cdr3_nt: TGTGCCATCAGTGAGGTGAGACTAGCCACCTACGAGCAGTACTTC

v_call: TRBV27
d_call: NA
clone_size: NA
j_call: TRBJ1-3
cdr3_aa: CASQGLSSGNTIYF
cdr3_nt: TGTGCCAGTCAGGGGCTTTCATCTGGAAACACCATATATTTT

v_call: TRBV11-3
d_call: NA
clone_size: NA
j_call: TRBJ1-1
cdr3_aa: CASSLGQWTEAFF
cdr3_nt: TGTGCCAGCAGCTTAGGGCAGTGGACTGAAGCTTTCTTT

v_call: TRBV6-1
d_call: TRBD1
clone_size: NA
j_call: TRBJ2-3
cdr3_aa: CASSDRDRGSADTQYF
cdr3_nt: TGTGCCAGCAGTGACCGGGACAGGGGGAGTGCAGATACGCAGTATTTT

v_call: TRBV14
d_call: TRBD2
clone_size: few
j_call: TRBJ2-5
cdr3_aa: CASSQDEARLAGGRETQYF
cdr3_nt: TGTGCCAGCAGCCAAGATGAAGCCCGACTAGCGGGAGGCCGGGAGACCCAGTACTTC

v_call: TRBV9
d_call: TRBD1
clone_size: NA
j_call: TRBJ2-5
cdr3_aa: CASSVGGTGGRETQYF
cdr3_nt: TGTGCCAGCAGCGTAGGGGGAACAGGGGGCCGTGAGACCCAGTACTTC

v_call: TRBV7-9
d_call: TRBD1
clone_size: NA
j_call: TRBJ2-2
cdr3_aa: CASRDRDREDTGELFF
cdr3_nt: TGTGCCAGCAGAGACCGGGACAGGGAGGACACCGGGGAGCTGTTTTTT

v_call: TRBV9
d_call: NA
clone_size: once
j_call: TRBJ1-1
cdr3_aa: CASSVVGGAEAFF
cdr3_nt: TGTGCCAGCAGCGTAGTCGGGGGAGCTGAAGCTTTCTTT